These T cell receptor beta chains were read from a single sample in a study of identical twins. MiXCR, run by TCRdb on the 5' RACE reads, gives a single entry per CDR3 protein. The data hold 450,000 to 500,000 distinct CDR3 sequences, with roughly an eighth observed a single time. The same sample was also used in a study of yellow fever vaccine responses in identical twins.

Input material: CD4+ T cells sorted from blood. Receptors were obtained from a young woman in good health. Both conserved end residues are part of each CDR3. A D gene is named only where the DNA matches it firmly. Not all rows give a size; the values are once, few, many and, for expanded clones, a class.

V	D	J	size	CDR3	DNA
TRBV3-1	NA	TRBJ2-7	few	CASSRVPYEQYF	TGTGCCAGCAGCCGGGTTCCCTACGAGCAGTACTTC
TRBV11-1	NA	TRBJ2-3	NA	CASGAETDTQYF	TGTGCCAGCGGCGCAGAGACAGATACGCAGTATTTT
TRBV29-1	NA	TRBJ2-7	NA	CSVAGESSYEQYF	TGCAGCGTTGCCGGGGAGAGCTCCTACGAGCAGTACTTC
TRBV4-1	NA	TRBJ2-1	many	CASSQSLTTSNEQFF	TGCGCCAGCAGCCAATCTTTGACCACCTCCAATGAGCAGTTCTTC
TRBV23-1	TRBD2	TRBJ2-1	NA	CASSPGLATNEQFF	TGCGCCAGCAGTCCCGGACTAGCGACCAATGAGCAGTTCTTC
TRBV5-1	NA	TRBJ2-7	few	CASSLWTGYEQYF	TGCGCCAGCAGCTTATGGACGGGTTACGAGCAGTACTTC
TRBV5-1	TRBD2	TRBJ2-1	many	CASSLEGLVPGDEQFF	TGCGCCAGCAGCTTGGAGGGACTAGTGCCGGGGGATGAGCAGTTCTTC
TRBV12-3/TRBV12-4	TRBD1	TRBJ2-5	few	CASSHTGGGHETQYF	TGTGCCAGCAGCCACACAGGGGGCGGGCACGAGACCCAGTACTTC
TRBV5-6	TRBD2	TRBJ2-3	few	CASCGLAGTDTQYF	TGTGCCAGCTGCGGACTAGCGGGCACAGATACGCAGTATTTT
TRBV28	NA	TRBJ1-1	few	CASRQRNTEAFF	TGTGCCAGCAGGCAGAGGAACACTGAAGCTTTCTTT
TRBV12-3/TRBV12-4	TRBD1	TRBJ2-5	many	CASSLGTGGSETQYF	TGTGCCAGCAGTTTAGGGACAGGGGGCAGTGAGACCCAGTACTTC
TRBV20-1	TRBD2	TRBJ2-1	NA	CSRSGNNNEQFF	TGCAGTCGGAGCGGGAACAACAATGAGCAGTTCTTC
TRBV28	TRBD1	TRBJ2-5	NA	CASSLPSATGKAETQYF	TGTGCCAGCAGTTTACCCTCGGCGACAGGGAAGGCGGAGACCCAGTACTTC
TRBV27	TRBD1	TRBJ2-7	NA	CASSSPAGTDYEQYF	TGTGCCAGCAGTTCTCCCGCCGGGACAGACTACGAGCAGTACTTC
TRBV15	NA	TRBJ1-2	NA	CATSTDSAYGYTF	TGTGCCACCAGCACCGACTCGGCCTACGGCTACACCTTC
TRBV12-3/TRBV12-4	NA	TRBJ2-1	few	CASSLGYSYNEQFF	TGTGCCAGCAGTTTAGGTTACTCCTACAATGAGCAGTTCTTC
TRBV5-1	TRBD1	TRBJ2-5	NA	CASNPQGTVETQYF	TGCGCCAGCAACCCACAGGGGACGGTAGAGACCCAGTACTTC
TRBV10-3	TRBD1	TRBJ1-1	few	CAISESTTGAIGAFF	TGTGCCATCAGTGAGTCCACAACAGGGGCGATCGGGGCTTTCTTT
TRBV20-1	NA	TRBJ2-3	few	CSASDPGTDTQYF	TGCAGTGCTTCCGACCCGGGCACAGATACGCAGTATTTT
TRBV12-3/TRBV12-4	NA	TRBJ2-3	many	CASSLFRSSTDTQYF	TGTGCCAGCAGTTTATTTCGGTCAAGCACAGATACGCAGTATTTT
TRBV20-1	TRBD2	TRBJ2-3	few	CSAKEGRTSGAQYF	TGCAGTGCTAAAGAAGGCCGGACTAGCGGGGCGCAGTATTTT
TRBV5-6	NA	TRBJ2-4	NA	CASSFSDTMGHIQYF	TGTGCCAGCAGCTTTTCAGACACCATGGGGCACATTCAGTACTTC
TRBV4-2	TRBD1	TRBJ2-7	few	CASSPLSGTVTYEQYF	TGTGCCAGCAGCCCGTTATCCGGGACAGTAACCTACGAGCAGTACTTC
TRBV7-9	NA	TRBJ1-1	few	CASSFGGGESFF	TGTGCCAGCAGCTTCGGCGGGGGCGAGTCTTTCTTT
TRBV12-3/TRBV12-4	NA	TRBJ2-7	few	CASSPGQYHEQYF	TGTGCCAGCAGTCCCGGACAGTACCACGAGCAGTACTTC
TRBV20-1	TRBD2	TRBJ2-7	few	CSAIIGTSGTEQYF	TGCAGTGCTATCATCGGGACTAGCGGGACCGAGCAGTACTTC